Sequencing of this TCR beta chain was carried out in a study of shared clonotypes between healthy human individuals. The method was immunoSEQ multiplex PCR; TCRdb's version includes in-frame clones alone and lacks a portion of them. Found here are some 2,500,000 clones, 92% of them singletons; the top ten hold around 0.38%. The V end lost 6 bases, the J end lost 11 bases, and 31 bases lay between the germline ends. CDR1 LNHDA and CDR2 SQIVND come from the germline V gene (reference sequence). The CDR3 is 17 amino acids. The clonotype was recovered from a man between 18 and 35 years old in good health. Some clones in this sample may be carry-over from other donors' samples. The specimen was naive CD4+ T cells from PBMCs. The subset was: CD45RA+ positively selected. The chain couples TRBV19 to TRBJ1-1, with TRBD1 as a possible D gene (5 bases). This chain's CDR3 is CASSIVMWRGQALGAFF. CDR3 nucleotide sequence: TGTGCCAGTAGCATTGTTATGTGGAGGGGCCAAGCGTTGGGCGCTTTCTTT.